Below, 13 T cell receptor beta chains from the same sample are listed, as sequenced in a study of cytomegalovirus exposure and HLA in healthy donors. The assay was immunoSEQ multiplex PCR, and TCRdb's table has in-frame clones only and misses some. The table shows 220,000 or so clones, with approximately 80% occurring only once. Sequencing used PBMCs. These receptors were taken from a woman aged 25 to 39 in good health and CMV-seropositive.

V usage is TRBV5-1 and J usage is TRBJ1-1, with D possibly TRBD1 on 6 matching bases. Trimming pared 2 bases from V and 6 bases from J, leaving 17 bases between. CDR1 is SGHRS, CDR2 YFSETQ, per germline. The CDR3 runs to 15 residues. The CDR3 reads CASSLLQGVGSEAFF. CDR3 sequence (DNA): TGCGCCAGCAGCTTATTACAGGGAGTAGGTTCTGAAGCTTTCTTT.

For this clone: At one boundary the junction diverges from the germline segment, which might be a read error. The V call is TRBV7-7, the J call TRBJ2-7, with D perhaps assigned TRBD1 or TRBD2 (5 bases each). Germline CDR1 reads SSHAT; CDR2 reads FNYEAQ (reference sequence). The CDR3 totals 13 residues. Here the CDR3 reads CASSLAWGKEQYF. In DNA form, the CDR3 reads TGTGCTAGCAGCTTAGCTTGGGGGAAAGAGCAGTACTTC.

CDR3 region: CASSPLTGGNGGYTF. The DNA of the CDR3 is TGCGCCAGCAGCCCCCTCACAGGGGGCAACGGCGGCTACACCTTC. The rearrangement uses TRBV5-1 and TRBJ1-2, with 9 bases matching TRBD1. CDR3 length: 15 amino acids. Trimming at V came to 4 bases and at J to 8 bases, leaving 12 bases not matched to a gene. CDR1 is SGHRS, CDR2 YFSETQ, per germline.

V and J are TRBV5-4 and TRBJ2-7; TRBD2 matches at 10 bases. The trim removed 4 bases at V and 1 base at J, leaving 5 bases unmatched. CDR1 and CDR2 (germline): SGHNT, YYREEE (reference sequence). The length of the CDR3 is 15 residues. CDR3 in amino acids: CASSPISGRSYEQYF. As DNA, the CDR3 is TGTGCCAGCAGCCCCATTAGCGGGAGGTCCTACGAGCAGTACTTC.

The rearrangement uses TRBV18 and TRBJ1-3; D perhaps matches TRBD1 (5 bases). The V and J ends lost 2 bases and 4 bases respectively, with 9 bases between them. The CDR3 consists of 14 residues. Germline V gene sequence: CDR1 KGHSH, CDR2 LQKENI. The CDR3 region is CASSPKQGGNTIYF. Written as DNA, the CDR3 is TGTGCCAGCTCACCAAAGCAGGGAGGAAACACCATATATTTT.

The chain couples TRBV29-1 to TRBJ1-2; 8 nucleotides line up with TRBD1. Germline V gene lookup returns CDR1 SQVTM and CDR2 ANQGSEA. V lost 0 bases to trimming and J lost 6 bases; unmatched junction nucleotides: 9. The CDR3 is 15 residues long. The CDR3 sequence is CSVEDDRTGSDGYTF. CDR3 nucleotides: TGCAGCGTTGAAGACGATAGGACAGGGTCTGATGGCTACACCTTC.

On this clone: An end of the junction does not agree with germline; a read error may underlie this. The rearrangement links TRBV5-6 to TRBJ2-7; 10 bases match TRBD2. CDR1 SGHDT and CDR2 YYEEEE come from the germline V gene. The CDR3 covers 11 residues. The CDR3 bases are TGTGCCAGCAGCCTGGGACTAGCGAAAAGTTTC. Protein: CASSLGLAKSF.

The chain carries TRBV10-1 and TRBJ2-7; D remains unclear. Deletions cut 4 bases from V and 2 bases from J, with 6 bases between. The germline V gene has CDR1 WNHNN and CDR2 SYGVQD (reference sequence). This CDR3 is built from 12 residues. CDR3 nucleotides: TGCGCCAGCAGTGGCCTTACCTACGAGCAGTACTTC. Protein sequence: CASSGLTYEQYF.

This chain links TRBV2 with TRBJ1-4, with no clear D. The V end lost 1 base, the J end lost 6 bases, and 15 bases lay between the germline ends. The CDR3 extends over 16 amino acids. Germline CDR1 and CDR2: SNHLY and FYNNEI. The CDR3 is CASSEGVEWFDEKLFF. DNA for the CDR3: TGTGCCAGCAGTGAAGGAGTGGAGTGGTTCGATGAAAAACTGTTTTTT.

The chain is built from TRBV18 and TRBJ2-3; 7 nucleotides align to TRBD1. The CDR3 has 15 residues. With 6 bases clipped from V and 2 bases from J, the junction kept 8 bases outside the gene matches. Germline V gene sequence: CDR1 KGHSH, CDR2 LQKENI. Written as DNA, the CDR3 is TGTGCCAGCTCCTTCACGGGACAGTACACAGATACGCAGTATTTT. Its translation: CASSFTGQYTDTQYF.

This rearrangement joins TRBV6-7 to TRBJ2-7; D remains unclear. Being an ORF, TRBV6-7 has a function that is uncertain. The V end was cut by 6 bases, the J end by 3 bases, with 18 bases between. There are 15 residues in the CDR3. The DNA of the CDR3 is TGTGCCAGCAGCGAAATAACGTCAGCGAGCTACGAGCAGTACTTC. Translated, it gives CASSEITSASYEQYF.

The chain is built from TRBV5-1 and TRBJ2-1; the D gene is possibly TRBD1 (5 bases). Germline V gene data show CDR1 as SGHRS and CDR2 as YFSETQ. Trimming took 4 bases from V and 4 from J, leaving 12 bases between them. There are 14 residues in the CDR3. CDR3 in DNA: TGCGCCAGCAGCCTGGACACACCGTACAATGAGCAGTTCTTC. It translates to CASSLDTPYNEQFF. Supplemented by reference TRBV5-1 and TRBJ2-1, the full variable domain reads KAGVTQTPRYLIKTRGQQVTLSCSPISGHRSVSWYQQTPGQGLQFLFEYFSETQRNKGNFPGRFSGRQFSNSRSEMNVSTLELGDSALYLCASSLDTPYNEQFFGPGTRLTVL.

This chain joins TRBV4-3 and TRBJ2-5; 11 bases fit TRBD2. V was pared by 1 base and J by 3 bases, with 16 bases of the junction left unmatched. The CDR3 is 20 amino acids. Germline loops: CDR1 LGHNA, CDR2 YSLEER. The CDR3 nucleotides are TGCGCCAGCAGCCAAGGGTACGGGCCTAGCGGGAGGCTTTGGGAAGAGACCCAGTACTTC. Encoded protein: CASSQGYGPSGRLWEETQYF.